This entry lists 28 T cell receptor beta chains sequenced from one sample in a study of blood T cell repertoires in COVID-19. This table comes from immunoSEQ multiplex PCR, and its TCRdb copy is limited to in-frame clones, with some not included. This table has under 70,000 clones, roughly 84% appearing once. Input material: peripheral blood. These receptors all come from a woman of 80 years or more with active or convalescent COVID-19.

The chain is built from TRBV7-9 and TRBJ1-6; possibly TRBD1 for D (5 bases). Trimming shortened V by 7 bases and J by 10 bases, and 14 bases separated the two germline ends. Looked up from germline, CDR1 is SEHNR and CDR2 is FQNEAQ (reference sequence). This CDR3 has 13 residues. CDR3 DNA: TGTGCCAGCAAACGGGGGAGCGGCTCACCCCTCCACTTT. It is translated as CASKRGSGSPLHF.

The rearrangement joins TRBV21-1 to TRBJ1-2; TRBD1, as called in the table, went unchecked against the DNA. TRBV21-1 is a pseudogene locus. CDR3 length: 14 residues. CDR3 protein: CASSLQGAVDGYTF. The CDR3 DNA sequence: TGTGCCAGCAGCCTACAGGGGGCAGTGGATGGCTACACCTTC.

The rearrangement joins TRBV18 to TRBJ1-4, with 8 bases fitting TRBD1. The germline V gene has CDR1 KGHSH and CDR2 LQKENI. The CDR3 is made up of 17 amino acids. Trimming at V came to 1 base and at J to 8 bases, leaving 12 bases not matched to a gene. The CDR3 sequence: CASSPRGQAVVPEKLFF. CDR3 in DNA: TGTGCCAGCTCACCACGGGGACAGGCCGTTGTCCCGGAAAAACTGTTTTTT.

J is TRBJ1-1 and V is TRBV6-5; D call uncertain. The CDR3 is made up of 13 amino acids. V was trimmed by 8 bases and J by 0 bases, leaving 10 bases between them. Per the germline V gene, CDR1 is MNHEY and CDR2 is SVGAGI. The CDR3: CASLRQLNTEAFF. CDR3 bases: TGTGCCAGCTTGAGGCAGTTGAACACTGAAGCTTTCTTT.

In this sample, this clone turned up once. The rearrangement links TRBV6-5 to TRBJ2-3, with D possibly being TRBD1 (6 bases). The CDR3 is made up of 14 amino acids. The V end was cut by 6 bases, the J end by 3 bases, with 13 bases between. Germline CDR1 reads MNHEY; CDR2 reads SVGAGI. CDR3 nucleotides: TGTGCCAGCAGGGACAGCGCCGGGACAGATACGCAGTATTTT. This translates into CASRDSAGTDTQYF.

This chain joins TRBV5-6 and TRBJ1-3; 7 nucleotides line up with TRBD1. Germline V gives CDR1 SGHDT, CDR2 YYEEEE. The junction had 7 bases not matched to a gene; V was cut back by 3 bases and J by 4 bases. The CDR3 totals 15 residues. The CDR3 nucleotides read TGTGCCAGCAGCTCCCCGACAGGGAAAGGAAACACCATATATTTT. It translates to CASSSPTGKGNTIYF.

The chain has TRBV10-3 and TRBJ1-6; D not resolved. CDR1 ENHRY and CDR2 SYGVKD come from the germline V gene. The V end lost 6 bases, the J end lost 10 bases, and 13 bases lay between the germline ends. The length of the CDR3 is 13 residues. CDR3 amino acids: CAIRDGRGSPLHF. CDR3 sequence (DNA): TGTGCCATCAGAGACGGACGGGGATCACCCCTCCACTTT.

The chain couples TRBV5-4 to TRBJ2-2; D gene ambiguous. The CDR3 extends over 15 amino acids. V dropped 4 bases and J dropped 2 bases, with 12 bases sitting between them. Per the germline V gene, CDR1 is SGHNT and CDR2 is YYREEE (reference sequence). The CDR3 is CASSIIYGNTGELFF. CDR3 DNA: TGTGCCAGCAGCATAATATATGGCAACACCGGGGAGCTGTTTTTT.

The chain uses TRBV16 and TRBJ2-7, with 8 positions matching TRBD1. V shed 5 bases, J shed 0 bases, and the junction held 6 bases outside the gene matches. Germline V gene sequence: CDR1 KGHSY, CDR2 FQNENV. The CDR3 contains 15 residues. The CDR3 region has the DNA TGTGCCAGCAGCTCAGACAGGGGAGTCTCCTACGAGCAGTACTTC. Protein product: CASSSDRGVSYEQYF.

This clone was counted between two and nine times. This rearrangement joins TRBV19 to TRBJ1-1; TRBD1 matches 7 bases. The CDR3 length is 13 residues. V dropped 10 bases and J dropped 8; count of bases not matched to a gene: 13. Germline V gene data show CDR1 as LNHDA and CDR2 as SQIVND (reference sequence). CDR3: CATRRQGTPEAFF. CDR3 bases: TGTGCCACCAGAAGACAGGGAACACCCGAAGCTTTCTTT. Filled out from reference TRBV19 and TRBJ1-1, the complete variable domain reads DGGITQSPKYLFRKEGQNVTLSCEQNLNHDAMYWYRQDPGQGLRLIYYSQIVNDFQKGDIAEGYSVSREKKESFPLTVTSAQKNPTAFYLCATRRQGTPEAFFGQGTRLTVV.

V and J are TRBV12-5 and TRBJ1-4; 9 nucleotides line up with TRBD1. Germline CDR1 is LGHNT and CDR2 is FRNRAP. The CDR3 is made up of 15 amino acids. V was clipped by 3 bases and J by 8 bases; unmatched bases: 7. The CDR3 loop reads CASGFWGQGGEKLFF. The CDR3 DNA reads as TGTGCTAGTGGTTTCTGGGGACAGGGCGGGGAAAAACTGTTTTTT.

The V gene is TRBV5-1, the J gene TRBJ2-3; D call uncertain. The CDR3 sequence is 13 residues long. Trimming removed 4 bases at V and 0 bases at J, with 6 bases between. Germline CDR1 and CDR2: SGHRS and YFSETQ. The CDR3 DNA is TGCGCCAGCAGCACTGCTAGCACAGATACGCAGTATTTT. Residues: CASSTASTDTQYF.

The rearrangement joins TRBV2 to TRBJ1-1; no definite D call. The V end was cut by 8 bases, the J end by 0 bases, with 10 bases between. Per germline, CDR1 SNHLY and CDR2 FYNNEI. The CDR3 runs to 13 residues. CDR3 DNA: TGTGCCAGCCGGCAGGAATTGAACACTGAAGCTTTCTTT. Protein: CASRQELNTEAFF.

CDR3 sequence: CASSPVRGWDQPQHF. In DNA, the CDR3 is TGTGCCAGCAGTCCAGTGCGAGGTTGGGATCAGCCCCAGCATTTT. The chain combines TRBV6-5 with TRBJ1-5, with no clear D. Germline V gives CDR1 MNHEY, CDR2 SVGAGI. This CDR3 comprises 15 residues. The V and J ends lost 5 bases and 5 bases respectively, with 16 bases between them.

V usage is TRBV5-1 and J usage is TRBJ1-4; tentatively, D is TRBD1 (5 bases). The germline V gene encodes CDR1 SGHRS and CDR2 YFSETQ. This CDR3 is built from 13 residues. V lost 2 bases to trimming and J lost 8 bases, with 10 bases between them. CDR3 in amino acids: CASSFQGDEKLFF. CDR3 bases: TGCGCCAGCAGCTTCCAGGGTGACGAAAAACTGTTTTTT.

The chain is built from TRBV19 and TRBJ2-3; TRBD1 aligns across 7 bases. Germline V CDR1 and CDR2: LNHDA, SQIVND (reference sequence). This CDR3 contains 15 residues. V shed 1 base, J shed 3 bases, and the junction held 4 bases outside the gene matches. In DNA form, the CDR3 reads TGTGCCAGTAGTATAGGTTACAGGGGAACAGATACGCAGTATTTT. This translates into CASSIGYRGTDTQYF.

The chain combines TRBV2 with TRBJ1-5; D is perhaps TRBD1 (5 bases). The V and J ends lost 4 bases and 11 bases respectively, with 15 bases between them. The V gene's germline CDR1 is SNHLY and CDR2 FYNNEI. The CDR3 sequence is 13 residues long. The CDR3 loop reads CASSGGTIWAQHF. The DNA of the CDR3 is TGTGCCAGCAGTGGGGGCACTATTTGGGCCCAGCATTTT.

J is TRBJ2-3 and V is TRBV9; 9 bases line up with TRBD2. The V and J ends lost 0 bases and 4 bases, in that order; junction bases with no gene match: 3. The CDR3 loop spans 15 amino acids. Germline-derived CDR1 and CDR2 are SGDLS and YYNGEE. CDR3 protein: CASSVGGGAADTQYF. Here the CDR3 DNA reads TGTGCCAGCAGCGTAGGCGGGGGGGCAGCAGATACGCAGTATTTT.

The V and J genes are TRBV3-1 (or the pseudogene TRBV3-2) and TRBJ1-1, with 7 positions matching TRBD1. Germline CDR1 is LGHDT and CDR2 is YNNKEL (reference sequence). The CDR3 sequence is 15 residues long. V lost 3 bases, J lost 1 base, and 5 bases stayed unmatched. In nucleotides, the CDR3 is TGTGCCAGCAGCCATATGACAGGGAGGAACACTGAAGCTTTCTTT. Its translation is CASSHMTGRNTEAFF.

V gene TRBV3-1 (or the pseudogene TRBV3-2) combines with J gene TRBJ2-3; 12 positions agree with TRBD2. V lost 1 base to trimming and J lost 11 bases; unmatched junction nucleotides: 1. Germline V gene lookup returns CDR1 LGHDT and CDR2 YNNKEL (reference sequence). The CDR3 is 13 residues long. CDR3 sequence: CASSQATSGGQYF. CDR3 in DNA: TGTGCCAGCAGCCAAGCGACTAGCGGGGGGCAGTATTTT.

CDR3 nucleotides: TGTGCCAGCAGCGTATCCCGGGGGGAGCAGTACTTC. Translating it yields CASSVSRGEQYF. The chain employs TRBV11-3 and TRBJ2-7, with D perhaps TRBD2 (6 bases). The germline CDR1 and CDR2 sequences are SGHNT and YENEEA. V was clipped by 5 bases and J by 7 bases, with 12 bases between them. CDR3 length: 12 amino acids.

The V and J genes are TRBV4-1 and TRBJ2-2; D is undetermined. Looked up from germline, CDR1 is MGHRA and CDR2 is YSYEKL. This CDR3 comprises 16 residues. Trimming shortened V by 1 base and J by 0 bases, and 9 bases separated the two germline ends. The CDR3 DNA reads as TGCGCCAGCAGCCAAGGCGCGGCTCCGAACACCGGGGAGCTGTTTTTT. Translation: CASSQGAAPNTGELFF.

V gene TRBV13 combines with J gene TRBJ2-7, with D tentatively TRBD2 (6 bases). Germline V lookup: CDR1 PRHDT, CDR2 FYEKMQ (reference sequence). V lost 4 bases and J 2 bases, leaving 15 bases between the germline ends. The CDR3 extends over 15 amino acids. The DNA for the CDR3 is TGTGCCAGCAGCTACGTTAGGGGCGGGGCCTACGAGCAGTACTTC. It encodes CASSYVRGGAYEQYF.

CDR3 in amino acids: CAWEGTANYGYTF. The CDR3 DNA reads as TGTGCCTGGGAAGGGACAGCTAACTATGGCTACACCTTC. The rearrangement joins TRBV30 to TRBJ1-2; 7 bases align to TRBD1. J was trimmed by 0 bases and V by 5 bases; bases with no gene match: 3. Germline V gene lookup returns CDR1 GTSNPN and CDR2 SVGIG (reference sequence). The CDR3 is 13 residues long.

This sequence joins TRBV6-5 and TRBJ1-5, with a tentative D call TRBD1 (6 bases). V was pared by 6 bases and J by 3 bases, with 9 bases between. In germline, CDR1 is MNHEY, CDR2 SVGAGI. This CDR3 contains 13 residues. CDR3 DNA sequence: TGTGCCAGCAGCTCAGGGGTCAATCAGCCCCAGCATTTT. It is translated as CASSSGVNQPQHF.

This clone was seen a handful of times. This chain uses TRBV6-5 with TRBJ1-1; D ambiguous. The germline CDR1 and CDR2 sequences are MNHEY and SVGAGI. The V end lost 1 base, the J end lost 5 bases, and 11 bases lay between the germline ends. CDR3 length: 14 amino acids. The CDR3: CASSYFPGRTEAFF. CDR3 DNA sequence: TGTGCCAGCAGTTACTTTCCGGGAAGGACTGAAGCTTTCTTT.

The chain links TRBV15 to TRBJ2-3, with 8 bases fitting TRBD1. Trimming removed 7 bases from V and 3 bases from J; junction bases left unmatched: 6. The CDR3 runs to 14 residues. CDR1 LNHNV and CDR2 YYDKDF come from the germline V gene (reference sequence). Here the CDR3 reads CATKTGVTTDTQYF. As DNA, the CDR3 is TGTGCCACCAAGACAGGGGTTACGACAGATACGCAGTATTTT.

In DNA form, the CDR3 reads TGTGCCAGTCAGCGCGGGCAGGGGGTATATAGCAATCAGCCCCAGCATTTT. As protein: CASQRGQGVYSNQPQHF. The J gene is TRBJ1-5, the V gene TRBV19; the match to TRBD1 covers 7 bases. Germline V gives CDR1 LNHDA, CDR2 SQIVND (reference sequence). CDR3 length: 17 residues. With V trimmed by 8 bases and J by 0 bases, 13 bases remained unmatched.